This T cell receptor (beta chain) was sequenced in a study of early T cells in non-severe SARS-CoV-2 infection (dated by TCRdb to the early 2020s). Regarding the complete study: Because TCR sequencing relied on bulk RNA taken from unsorted whole blood, pairing of alpha and beta chains was not possible.

The study was a case-control design nested within a healthcare worker cohort in London, UK, with weekly nasopharyngeal swab PCR tests and blood sampling. Healthcare workers were recruited during the week of the UK lockdown, between 23 and 31 March 2020, and followed weekly for up to roughly 15 weeks. Beyond this particular receptor, the publication reports: VDJdb matching was skewed toward anti-spike CD8 responses and likely underestimated virus-specific expansions by missing private and CD4 specificities.

The protocol used for the library was 5' RACE. For sequencing, a NextSeq 500 was employed. To correct for sequencing error and PCR bias, the TCR library protocol tagged individual cDNA molecules with unique molecular identifiers. Both TCR alpha and beta chains were sequenced, and tight co-correlation was observed between alpha and beta sequence abundances in each sample. The authors' analysis ran thus. Decombinator V4 was used to perform V gene, J gene and CDR3 annotation of TCR sequences. TCRs were defined as expanded if a significant change between any two time points was detected under a Poisson model with p below 0.0001. Abundances of TCRs were expressed as counts per million after normalisation to the total number of TCRs sequenced in each sample. MAIT TCRs were defined by TRAV1-2 paired with TRAJ12, TRAJ20 or TRAJ33, and iNKT TCRs by TRAV10 paired with TRAJ18. VDJdb, accessed 1 November 2021, was searched for CMV, EBV and SARS-CoV-2 annotated TCRs, with TCRs annotated for multiple antigens excluded. The public reads were reprocessed in TCRdb via fastp at Q25 and MiXCR, keeping in-frame beta chains. Here each entry gathers all rows of one CDR3 protein and keeps the most common genes and DNA. The V and J calls come from TCRdb's annotation, not from the publication. This sample gives 74,000 or so distinct CDR3 sequences in total; 11% of them show up just once. The top ten constitute 3.8% of the sample.

This clonotype was detected ten times or more. It has no known antigen specificity. No qualities accompany the bases; no much larger clone lies one base away. A distance of 24 bases separates the germline ends of V and J, which lose 4 bases and 2 bases respectively. The CDR3 measures 20 amino acids from cysteine to phenylalanine. Only the CDR3 portion is preserved as DNA: 60 bases, with reading frame beginning at the first base. Looking up the germline V gene yields CDR1 SGHVS and CDR2 FQNEAQ. This receptor chain uses TRBV7-8 and TRBJ1-6, with the D segment identity uncertain. Sequenced: whole blood. The source is an adult who was a healthcare worker with PCR-confirmed SARS-CoV-2 infection or an uninfected control (not recorded which). The DNA sequence is TGTGCCAGCAGCTATCGAGCTATAGGGCTGGGAGCTGCCTATAATTCACCCCTCCACTTT. Translated, this gives CASSYRAIGLGAAYNSPLHF.